Detailed here is one T cell receptor (beta chain). This sample is drawn from a study of blood T cell repertoires in COVID-19. Clones were sequenced by immunoSEQ multiplex PCR, and TCRdb holds only the in-frame ones, with some missing. The profile shows around 260,000 clones, roughly 90% of them singletons. CDR1 SGHRS and CDR2 YFSETQ come from the germline V gene. V was shortened by 4 bases and J by 4 bases, with 11 bases between the two germline ends. There are 13 residues in the CDR3. Sequenced sample: peripheral blood. This rearrangement joins TRBV5-1 to TRBJ1-1; D not certain. This receptor was taken from a woman between 25 and 40 years old with active or convalescent COVID-19. CDR3 DNA sequence: TGCGCCAGCAGCCCCTTCGAGGGCACTGAAGCTTTCTTT. Encoded protein: CASSPFEGTEAFF. Combining the CDR3 with reference TRBV5-1 and TRBJ1-1 gives the whole variable domain KAGVTQTPRYLIKTRGQQVTLSCSPISGHRSVSWYQQTPGQGLQFLFEYFSETQRNKGNFPGRFSGRQFSNSRSEMNVSTLELGDSALYLCASSPFEGTEAFFGQGTRLTVV.